Listed below are T cell receptor beta chains from one sample, sequenced in a study of control samples from healthy donors and cancer patients. Produced via immunoSEQ multiplex PCR; TCRdb's table is partial and in-frame only. The table shows some 160,000 clones, with over 85% occurring only once. The sample was blood. The receptors stem from a woman aged 40 to 50 in good health. CDR3s include the opening cysteine and the closing phenylalanine or tryptophan. The D gene is left open where the match is weak. Clone size is shown for a subset of rows, as once, few, many or a class of expanded clone.

cdr3_aa: CASSLAPPRTDTQYF; cdr3_nt: TGTGCCAGCAGCCTTGCCCCCCCCCGCACAGATACGCAGTATTTT; j_call: TRBJ2-3; d_call: NA; v_call: TRBV7-2; clone_size: once
cdr3_aa: CASSSRLAGKNEQFF; cdr3_nt: TGTGCCAGCAGCTCCCGACTAGCGGGTAAGAATGAGCAGTTCTTC; j_call: TRBJ2-1; d_call: TRBD2; v_call: TRBV5-4; clone_size: NA
cdr3_aa: CASSTVPSYEQYF; cdr3_nt: TGTGCCAGCAGCACCGTACCTTCCTACGAGCAGTACTTC; j_call: TRBJ2-7; d_call: NA; v_call: TRBV12-3/TRBV12-4; clone_size: NA
cdr3_aa: CASSLAGHRDEKLFF; cdr3_nt: TGTGCCAGCAGCTTGGCCGGTCATAGAGACGAAAAACTGTTTTTT; j_call: TRBJ1-4; d_call: NA; v_call: TRBV5-8; clone_size: NA
cdr3_aa: CASSLLERGHTEAFF; cdr3_nt: TGTGCCAGCAGCCTTTTAGAGAGGGGGCACACTGAAGCTTTCTTT; j_call: TRBJ1-1; d_call: TRBD1; v_call: TRBV14; clone_size: NA
cdr3_aa: CASSLHGSNYGYTF; cdr3_nt: TGTGCCAGCAGCTTACACGGGAGTAACTATGGCTACACCTTC; j_call: TRBJ1-2; d_call: NA; v_call: TRBV7-2; clone_size: NA
cdr3_aa: CASSTATYEQYF; cdr3_nt: TGTGCCAGTAGTACTGCGACTTACGAGCAGTACTTC; j_call: TRBJ2-7; d_call: NA; v_call: TRBV19; clone_size: NA
cdr3_aa: CASSLDLGSNGNYGYTF; cdr3_nt: TGTGCCAGCAGCTTGGATTTGGGATCCAACGGAAACTATGGCTACACCTTC; j_call: TRBJ1-2; d_call: NA; v_call: TRBV5-4; clone_size: NA
cdr3_aa: CASSQSHGSTDTQYF; cdr3_nt: TGCGCCAGCAGCCAGTCCCATGGAAGCACAGATACGCAGTATTTT; j_call: TRBJ2-3; d_call: NA; v_call: TRBV4-3; clone_size: NA
cdr3_aa: CASSLTGYHTGELFF; cdr3_nt: TGTGCCAGCAGCTTAACAGGGTATCACACCGGGGAGCTGTTTTTT; j_call: TRBJ2-2; d_call: NA; v_call: TRBV11-3; clone_size: NA
cdr3_aa: CASSIPFWGRGHEQYF; cdr3_nt: TGTGCCAGCAGCATACCTTTCTGGGGCAGGGGCCACGAGCAGTACTTC; j_call: TRBJ2-7; d_call: NA; v_call: TRBV7-8; clone_size: NA
cdr3_aa: CASSYLGGSGYTF; cdr3_nt: TGTGCCAGCAGTTACTTAGGAGGTTCGGGCTACACCTTC; j_call: TRBJ1-2; d_call: NA; v_call: TRBV6-5; clone_size: NA
cdr3_aa: CASSQERGANTEAFF; cdr3_nt: TGTGCCAGCAGCCAAGAAAGAGGGGCGAACACTGAAGCTTTCTTT; j_call: TRBJ1-1; d_call: NA; v_call: TRBV4-2; clone_size: once
cdr3_aa: CASSDRGRGETQYF; cdr3_nt: TGTGCCAGCAGCGACAGGGGAAGAGGAGAGACCCAGTACTTC; j_call: TRBJ2-5; d_call: TRBD1; v_call: TRBV28; clone_size: NA
cdr3_aa: CASTEQGYGYTF; cdr3_nt: TGTGCCAGCACCGAACAGGGCTATGGCTACACCTTC; j_call: TRBJ1-2; d_call: NA; v_call: TRBV12-3/TRBV12-4; clone_size: NA
cdr3_aa: CASSAYPSGGAFTDTQYF; cdr3_nt: TGTGCCAGCAGCGCCTACCCTAGCGGGGGGGCCTTCACAGATACGCAGTATTTT; j_call: TRBJ2-3; d_call: TRBD2; v_call: TRBV9; clone_size: NA
cdr3_aa: CASRPGTTSEQYF; cdr3_nt: TGTGCCAGCAGACCCGGGACGACCTCCGAGCAGTACTTC; j_call: TRBJ2-7; d_call: NA; v_call: TRBV3-1/TRBV3-2; clone_size: once
cdr3_aa: CASSPPGGGNNEQFF; cdr3_nt: TGTGCCAGCAGCCCGCCCGGGGGAGGCAACAATGAGCAGTTCTTC; j_call: TRBJ2-1; d_call: NA; v_call: TRBV6-6; clone_size: NA
cdr3_aa: CASSASGTASNQPQHF; cdr3_nt: TGTGCCAGCAGTGCCTCCGGGACAGCTAGCAATCAGCCCCAGCATTTT; j_call: TRBJ1-5; d_call: TRBD1; v_call: TRBV25-1; clone_size: NA
cdr3_aa: CASSFNRGREKLFF; cdr3_nt: TGTGCCAGCAGCTTCAATAGGGGCCGGGAAAAACTGTTTTTT; j_call: TRBJ1-4; d_call: NA; v_call: TRBV5-4; clone_size: once
cdr3_aa: CAINRGPTNTGELFF; cdr3_nt: TGTGCCATCAATCGGGGGCCTACGAACACCGGGGAGCTGTTTTTT; j_call: TRBJ2-2; d_call: NA; v_call: TRBV10-3; clone_size: NA
cdr3_aa: CASSLGVNSGNTIYF; cdr3_nt: TGTGCCAGCAGCTTGGGGGTTAACTCTGGAAACACCATATATTTT; j_call: TRBJ1-3; d_call: NA; v_call: TRBV7-2; clone_size: NA
cdr3_aa: CASSFTGGETQYF; cdr3_nt: TGTGCCAGCAGCTTCACAGGAGGAGAGACCCAGTACTTC; j_call: TRBJ2-5; d_call: NA; v_call: TRBV7-2; clone_size: NA
cdr3_aa: CASSLAGAHGNTIYF; cdr3_nt: TGCGCCAGCAGCTTGGCAGGGGCTCATGGAAACACCATATATTTT; j_call: TRBJ1-3; d_call: NA; v_call: TRBV5-1; clone_size: once
cdr3_aa: CASSSRTGLNYGYTF; cdr3_nt: TGTGCCAGCAGTTCACGGACAGGCCTTAACTATGGCTACACCTTC; j_call: TRBJ1-2; d_call: TRBD1; v_call: TRBV7-2; clone_size: NA
cdr3_aa: CASSPDRGPEAFF; cdr3_nt: TGTGCCAGCTCACCCGACAGGGGACCTGAAGCTTTCTTT; j_call: TRBJ1-1; d_call: TRBD1; v_call: TRBV18; clone_size: NA
cdr3_aa: CASGFSSTDTQYF; cdr3_nt: TGTGCCAGTGGTTTCTCTAGCACAGATACGCAGTATTTT; j_call: TRBJ2-3; d_call: NA; v_call: TRBV19; clone_size: NA
cdr3_aa: CASRGKTTYEQYF; cdr3_nt: TGTGCCAGCCGAGGAAAAACCACCTACGAGCAGTACTTC; j_call: TRBJ2-7; d_call: NA; v_call: TRBV25-1; clone_size: NA
cdr3_aa: CASSIDWTGGVFRGTEAFF; cdr3_nt: TGTGCCAGTAGTATAGACTGGACAGGGGGGGTTTTCCGCGGCACTGAAGCTTTCTTT; j_call: TRBJ1-1; d_call: TRBD1; v_call: TRBV19; clone_size: NA
cdr3_aa: CASSPGPSVHGYTF; cdr3_nt: TGTGCCAGCAGCCCGGGCCCGTCGGTTCATGGCTACACCTTC; j_call: TRBJ1-2; d_call: NA; v_call: TRBV6-5; clone_size: NA
cdr3_aa: CASSESPRASTDTQYF; cdr3_nt: TGTGCCAGCAGTGAATCTCCAAGAGCAAGCACAGATACGCAGTATTTT; j_call: TRBJ2-3; d_call: NA; v_call: TRBV6-1; clone_size: NA